These 9 T cell receptor beta chains were sequenced from one sample in a study of T-cell reconstitution after alpha-beta-depleted transplantation in children. Unique molecular identifiers were incorporated into the prepared TCRbeta library. MiXCR, run by TCRdb on the PCR reads, gives a single entry per CDR3 protein. Among 200,000 or so distinct CDR3 sequences listed, roughly 7.1% were seen once. Sequencing used PBMCs, obtained before TCRalphabeta/CD19-depleted stem cell transplant. The receptors come from a boy aged 2 to 10 with acute lymphoblastic leukemia, due to receive a stem cell transplant.

This clonotype was counted many times. The chain uses TRBV20-1 and TRBJ2-7, with D unclear. The CDR3 length is 13 residues. Germline loops: CDR1 DFQATT, CDR2 SNEGSKA (reference sequence). The V and J ends lost 2 bases and 3 bases respectively, with 11 bases between them. The CDR3 protein is CSARLPWGYEQYF. CDR3 sequence (DNA): TGCAGTGCTAGACTCCCCTGGGGCTACGAGCAGTACTTC.

This clonotype was seen at least ten times. V gene TRBV20-1 combines with J gene TRBJ2-1, with 8 bases aligning to TRBD2. Germline V gene data show CDR1 as DFQATT and CDR2 as SNEGSKA (reference sequence). The CDR3 spans 16 residues. With V trimmed by 0 bases and J by 0 bases, 4 bases remained unmatched. CDR3 protein: CSARDGGRNSYNEQFF. The DNA for the CDR3 is TGCAGTGCTAGAGATGGCGGGAGGAACTCCTACAATGAGCAGTTCTTC.

This clonotype has ten or more counts. The J gene is TRBJ1-3, the V gene TRBV9, with unresolved D. There are 14 residues in the CDR3. The germline V gene encodes CDR1 SGDLS and CDR2 YYNGEE. The V end lost 2 bases, the J end lost 2 bases, and 8 bases lay between the germline ends. Here the CDR3 reads CASSVEGAGNTIYF. The CDR3 coding sequence is TGTGCCAGCAGCGTGGAAGGAGCTGGAAACACCATATATTTT.

This clonotype was observed many times. V is TRBV11-2 and J is TRBJ2-1; TRBD2 agrees at 10 bases. The CDR3 consists of 15 residues. V dropped 4 bases and J dropped 7; count of bases not matched to a gene: 7. Germline lookup yields CDR1 SGHAT and CDR2 FQNNGV. The CDR3 loop is CASSSASGSKNEQFF. CDR3 sequence (DNA): TGTGCCAGCAGCTCAGCTAGCGGGAGTAAGAATGAGCAGTTCTTC.

This clonotype came up many times. This chain connects TRBV7-9 to TRBJ1-5; a possible D gene is TRBD1 (5 bases). Germline values: CDR1 SEHNR, CDR2 FQNEAQ (reference sequence). Between the trimmed V and J ends, which lost 3 bases and 6 bases, there was a span of 15 bases. The CDR3 covers 15 residues. The chain's CDR3 is CASSFGSGPRQPQHF. Written as DNA, the CDR3 is TGTGCCAGCAGCTTCGGTTCAGGGCCTCGTCAGCCCCAGCATTTT.

The chain joins TRBV4-3 to TRBJ2-5; D is possibly TRBD2 (5 bases). Germline V gene data show CDR1 as LGHNA and CDR2 as YSLEER. Trimming removed 0 bases from V and 4 bases from J, with 15 bases in between. The CDR3 length is 16 residues. The CDR3 nucleotides read TGCGCCAGCAGCCAAGATGAGGGCCAAGCGAGAGAGACCCAGTACTTC. Its translation is CASSQDEGQARETQYF.

In its sample, this clonotype was seen a few times. J is TRBJ2-2 and V is TRBV6-1; 8 nucleotides agree with TRBD1. V lost 4 bases to trimming and J lost 5 bases; unmatched junction nucleotides: 0. This CDR3 contains 13 residues. Germline values: CDR1 MNHNS, CDR2 SASEGT. In nucleotides, the CDR3 is TGTGCCAGCAGTGGGACAGGGACCGGGGAGCTGTTTTTT. It specifies CASSGTGTGELFF.

This clonotype came up a few times. A much larger clonotype is one base distant, so this may be a read error. The chain joins TRBV29-1 to TRBJ2-6; a weak D match, TRBD1 (5 bases). Looked up from germline, CDR1 is SQVTM and CDR2 is ANQGSEA. CDR3 length: 17 residues. Trimming removed 2 bases from V and 2 bases from J, with 16 bases in between. This CDR3 reads CSVESWNLGAGANVLTF. As DNA, the CDR3 is TGCAGCGTTGAATCTTGGAACCTAGGGGCTGGGGCCAACGTCCTGACTTTC.

This clonotype was observed at least ten times. The chain links TRBV7-9 to TRBJ2-5; 9 nucleotides agree with TRBD1. With V trimmed by 3 bases and J by 4 bases, 6 bases remained unmatched. In germline, CDR1 is SEHNR, CDR2 FQNEAQ (reference sequence). This CDR3 is 15 amino acids long. CDR3 bases: TGTGCCAGCAGCTTGAGGACAGGGGACGGAGAGACCCAGTACTTC. Translating it yields CASSLRTGDGETQYF.